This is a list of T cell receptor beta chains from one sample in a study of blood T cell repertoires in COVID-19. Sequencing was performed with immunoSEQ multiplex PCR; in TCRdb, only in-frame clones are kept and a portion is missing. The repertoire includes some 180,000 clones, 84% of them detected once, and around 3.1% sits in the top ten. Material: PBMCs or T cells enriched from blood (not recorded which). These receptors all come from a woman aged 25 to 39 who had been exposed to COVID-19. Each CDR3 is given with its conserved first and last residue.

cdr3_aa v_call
CASSLWGGGYTF TRBV12-3/TRBV12-4
CASSSTVGNTEAFF TRBV5-5
CASSRYRIRSPASEQFF TRBV14
CASSFGANTEAFF TRBV12-3/TRBV12-4
CASSLGQGTDYGYTF TRBV7-9
CASSEAQDYGYTF TRBV6-1
CSAGLAGELFF TRBV20-1
CASSQGVNTEAFF TRBV3-1/TRBV3-2
CASSPSLVAGSNSPLHF TRBV9
CASSRDTGNTIYF TRBV7-3
CASSVPGQMNTEAFF TRBV9
CASSPDRSQTYGYTF TRBV2
CASSEDSRNQPQHF TRBV2
CASSYSSEAFF TRBV6-2/TRBV6-3
CASSVGLENTGELFF TRBV9
CASSPPSQGLRELFF TRBV18
CASSMDREGPKAFF TRBV19
CASTGQGEDGYTF TRBV2
CASWGRGPHQPQHF TRBV6-5
CSASPGQARDEQYF TRBV20-1